Presented here are 9 T cell receptor beta chains from one specimen sequenced in a study of CD8 T cells in Susac syndrome. With random hexamers, roughly 0.45 to 1 ug RNA was reverse transcribed. TCRdb analysed the immunoSEQ multiplex PCR reads with MiXCR anew, one entry per CDR3 protein. The data contain 200,000 to 250,000 distinct CDR3 sequences, about 94% of them singletons. The specimen sequenced was CD4+ T cells from PBMCs. These receptors all stem from a human donor with multiple sclerosis.

This clonotype has a handful of counts. This chain joins TRBV28 and TRBJ2-3; D ambiguous. This CDR3 region has 14 residues. Per germline, CDR1 MDHEN and CDR2 SYDVKM. The V gene lost 5 bases and the J gene lost 0 bases, with 9 bases spanning the gap. The CDR3 coding sequence is TGTGCCAGCAGTCCTTTCGGCAGCACAGATACGCAGTATTTT. Translation: CASSPFGSTDTQYF.

V and J are TRBV2 and TRBJ2-2; 8 nucleotides align to TRBD1. This CDR3 has 14 residues. J was trimmed by 1 base and V by 8 bases; bases with no gene match: 3. Germline V CDR1 and CDR2: SNHLY, FYNNEI. CDR3 protein: CASYGTGNTGELFF. The CDR3 region has the DNA TGTGCCAGCTACGGGACAGGGAACACCGGGGAGCTGTTTTTT.

The V call is TRBV7-2, the J call TRBJ2-7; possible D gene TRBD2, 5 bases. This CDR3 is built from 14 residues. V was clipped by 3 bases and J by 2 bases, with 11 bases between them. The germline CDR1 and CDR2 sequences are SGHTA and FQGNSA. CDR3 residues: CASSFLPGTYEQYF. CDR3 coding DNA: TGTGCCAGCAGCTTCCTTCCGGGGACCTACGAGCAGTACTTC.

The J gene is TRBJ2-1, the V gene TRBV4-2, with 8 bases matching TRBD2. The length of the CDR3 is 16 residues. Trimming cost V 0 bases and J 0 bases; bases outside gene matches: 1. Germline V gene data show CDR1 as LGHNA and CDR2 as YNFKEQ. The CDR3 reads CASSQERGGSYNEQFF. CDR3 bases: TGTGCCAGCAGCCAAGAACGGGGGGGCTCCTACAATGAGCAGTTCTTC.

The sample holds a few counts of this clonotype. The chain couples TRBV18 to TRBJ2-5; D remains ambiguous. V was trimmed by 9 bases and J by 5 bases, leaving 13 bases between them. CDR3 length: 12 residues. Per the germline V gene, CDR1 is KGHSH and CDR2 is LQKENI. CDR3 sequence: CASSPPGETQYF. The CDR3 nucleotides read TGTGCCAGTAGTCCCCCCGGGGAGACCCAGTACTTC.

The genes are TRBV10-3 and TRBJ2-1; D perhaps matches TRBD2 (5 bases). The CDR3 contains 11 residues. V was shortened by 9 bases and J by 6 bases, with 9 bases between the two germline ends. The germline V gene has CDR1 ENHRY and CDR2 SYGVKD. The CDR3 DNA sequence: TGTGCCATGAGAGCGGTCAATGAGCAGTTCTTC. It codes for CAMRAVNEQFF.

The chain uses TRBV24-1 and TRBJ2-5, with 7 bases matching TRBD2. The length of the CDR3 is 15 residues. Germline V gives CDR1 KGHDR, CDR2 SFDVKD. Germline trimming cut 5 bases from V and 0 bases from J; bases unmatched to any gene: 5. The CDR3 DNA reads TGTGCCACCAGTGTCCCTGGACTAGACCAAGAGACCCAGTACTTC. It specifies CATSVPGLDQETQYF.

The CDR3 protein is CATSDLRCSGNQPQHF. DNA for the CDR3: TGTGCCACCAGTGATTTAAGGTGCTCCGGCAATCAGCCCCAGCATTTT. The J gene is TRBJ1-5, the V gene TRBV24-1; no clear D gene. V shed 1 base and J shed 2 bases, with 11 bases lying between them. Germline V lookup: CDR1 KGHDR, CDR2 SFDVKD. The CDR3 loop spans 16 amino acids.

The chain employs TRBV5-8 and TRBJ1-6; D ambiguous. The CDR3 is 14 residues long. V shed 0 bases and J shed 6 bases, with 7 bases lying between them. CDR1 and CDR2 (germline): SGHTS, YDEGEE. As DNA, the CDR3 is TGTGCCAGCAGCTTGGGACAACTTAATTCACCCCTCCACTTT. This encodes CASSLGQLNSPLHF.